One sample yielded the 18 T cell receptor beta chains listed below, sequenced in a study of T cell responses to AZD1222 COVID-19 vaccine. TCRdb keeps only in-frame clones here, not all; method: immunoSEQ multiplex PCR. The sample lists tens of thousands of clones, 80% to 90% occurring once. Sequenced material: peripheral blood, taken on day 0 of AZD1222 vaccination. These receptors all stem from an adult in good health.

The CDR3 region is CASSIHSGNTIYF. CDR3 in DNA: TGTGCCAGCAGCATACACTCTGGAAACACCATATATTTT. The gene calls are TRBV3-1 (or the pseudogene TRBV3-2) and TRBJ1-3, with no clear D. V lost 5 bases and J lost 0, with 5 bases in between. Germline V gene data show CDR1 as LGHDT and CDR2 as YNNKEL (reference sequence). The CDR3 extends over 13 amino acids.

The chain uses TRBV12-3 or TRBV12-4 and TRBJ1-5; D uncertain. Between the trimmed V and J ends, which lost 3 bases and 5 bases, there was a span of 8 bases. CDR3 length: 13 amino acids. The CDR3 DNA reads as TGTGCCAGCAGTTTTAGTCTGGATCAGCCCCAGCATTTT. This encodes CASSFSLDQPQHF.

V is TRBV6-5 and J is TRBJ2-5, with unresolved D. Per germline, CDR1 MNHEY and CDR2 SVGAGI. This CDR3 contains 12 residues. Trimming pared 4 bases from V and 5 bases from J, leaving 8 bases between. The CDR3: CASSSQRETQYF. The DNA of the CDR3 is TGTGCCAGCAGTTCCCAACGGGAGACCCAGTACTTC.

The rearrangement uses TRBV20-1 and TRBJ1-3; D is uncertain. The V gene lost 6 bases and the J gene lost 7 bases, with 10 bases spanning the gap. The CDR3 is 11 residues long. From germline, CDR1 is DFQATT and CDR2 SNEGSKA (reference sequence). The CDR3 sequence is CSASDPNTIYF. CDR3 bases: TGCAGTGCCAGCGATCCGAACACCATATATTTT.

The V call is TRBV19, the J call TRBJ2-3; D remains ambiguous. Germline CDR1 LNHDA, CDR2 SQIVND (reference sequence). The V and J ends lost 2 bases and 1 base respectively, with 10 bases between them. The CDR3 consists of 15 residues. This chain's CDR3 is CASSIMVVGTDTQYF. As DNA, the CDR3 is TGTGCCAGTAGTATAATGGTGGTGGGCACAGATACGCAGTATTTT.

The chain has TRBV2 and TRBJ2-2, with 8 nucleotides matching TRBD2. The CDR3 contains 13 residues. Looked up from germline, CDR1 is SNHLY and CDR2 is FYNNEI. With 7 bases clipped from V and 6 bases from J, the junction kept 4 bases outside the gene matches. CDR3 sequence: CASNRGGSGELFF. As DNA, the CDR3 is TGTGCCAGCAACCGCGGGGGGTCCGGGGAGCTGTTTTTT.

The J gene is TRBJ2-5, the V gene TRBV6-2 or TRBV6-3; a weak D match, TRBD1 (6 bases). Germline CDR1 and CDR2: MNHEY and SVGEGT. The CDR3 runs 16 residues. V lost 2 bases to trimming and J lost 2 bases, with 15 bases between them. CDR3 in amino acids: CASSYGRGWGQETQYF. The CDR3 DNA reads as TGTGCCAGCAGTTACGGCAGGGGCTGGGGGCAAGAGACCCAGTACTTC.

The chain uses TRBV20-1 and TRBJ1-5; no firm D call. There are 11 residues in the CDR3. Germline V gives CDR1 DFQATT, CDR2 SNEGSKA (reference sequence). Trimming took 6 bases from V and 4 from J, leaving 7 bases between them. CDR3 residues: CSANTNQPQHF. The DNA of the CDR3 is TGCAGTGCAAACACAAATCAGCCCCAGCATTTT.

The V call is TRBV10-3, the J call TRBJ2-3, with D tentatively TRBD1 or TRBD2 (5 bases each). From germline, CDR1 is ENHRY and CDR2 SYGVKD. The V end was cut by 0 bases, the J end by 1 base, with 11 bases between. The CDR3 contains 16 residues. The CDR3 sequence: CAISESTGRGTDTQYF. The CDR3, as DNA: TGTGCCATCAGTGAGTCGACGGGGCGCGGCACAGATACGCAGTATTTT.

Here the CDR3 reads CASSVEGLPYNEQFF. The CDR3 DNA reads TGTGCCAGCAGCGTAGAGGGCCTCCCCTACAATGAGCAGTTCTTC. This sequence joins TRBV9 and TRBJ2-1; D unclear. The CDR3 totals 15 residues. Germline assignment: CDR1 SGDLS and CDR2 YYNGEE. V lost 0 bases and J lost 2, with 9 bases in between.

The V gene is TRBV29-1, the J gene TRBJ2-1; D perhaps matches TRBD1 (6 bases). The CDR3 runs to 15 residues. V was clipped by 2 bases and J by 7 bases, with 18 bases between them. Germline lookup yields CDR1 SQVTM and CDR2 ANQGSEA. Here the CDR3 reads CSVEKGAGVGNEQFF. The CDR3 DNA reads TGCAGCGTTGAAAAAGGGGCAGGGGTAGGGAATGAGCAGTTCTTC.

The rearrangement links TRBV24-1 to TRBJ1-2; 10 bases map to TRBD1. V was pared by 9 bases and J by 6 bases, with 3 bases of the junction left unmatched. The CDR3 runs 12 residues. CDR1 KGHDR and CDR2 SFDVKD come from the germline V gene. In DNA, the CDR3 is TGTGCCACCGCGGGACAGGGGAATGGCTACACCTTC. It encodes CATAGQGNGYTF.

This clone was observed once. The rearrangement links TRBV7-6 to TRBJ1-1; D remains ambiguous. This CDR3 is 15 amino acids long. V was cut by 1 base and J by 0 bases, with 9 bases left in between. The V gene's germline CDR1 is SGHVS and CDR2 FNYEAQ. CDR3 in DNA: TGTGCCAGCAGCTTAGATTCTGCGGTGAACACTGAAGCTTTCTTT. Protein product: CASSLDSAVNTEAFF.

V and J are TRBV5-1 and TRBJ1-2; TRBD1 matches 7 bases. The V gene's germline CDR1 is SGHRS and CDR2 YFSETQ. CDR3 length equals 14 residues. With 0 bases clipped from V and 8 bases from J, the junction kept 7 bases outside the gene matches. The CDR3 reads CASSLETGTRGYTF. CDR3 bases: TGCGCCAGCAGCTTGGAGACAGGGACGCGGGGCTACACCTTC.

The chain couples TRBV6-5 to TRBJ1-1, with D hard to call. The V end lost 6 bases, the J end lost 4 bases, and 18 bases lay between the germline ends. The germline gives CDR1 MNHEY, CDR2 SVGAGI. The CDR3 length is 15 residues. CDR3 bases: TGTGCCAGCAGACCTCTCTCCATAGAGGGCACTGAAGCTTTCTTT. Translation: CASRPLSIEGTEAFF.

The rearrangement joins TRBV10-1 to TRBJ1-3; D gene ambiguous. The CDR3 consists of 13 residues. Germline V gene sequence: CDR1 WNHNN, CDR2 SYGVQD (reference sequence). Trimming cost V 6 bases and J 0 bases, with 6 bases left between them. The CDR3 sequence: CASRVSSGNTIYF. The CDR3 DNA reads TGCGCCAGCAGAGTGAGCTCTGGAAACACCATATATTTT.

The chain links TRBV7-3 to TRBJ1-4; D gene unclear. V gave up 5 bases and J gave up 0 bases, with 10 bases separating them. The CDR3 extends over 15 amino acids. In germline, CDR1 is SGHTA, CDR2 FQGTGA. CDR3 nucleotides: TGTGCCAGCAGCCCCATCCCCCCAACTAATGAAAAACTGTTTTTT. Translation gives CASSPIPPTNEKLFF.

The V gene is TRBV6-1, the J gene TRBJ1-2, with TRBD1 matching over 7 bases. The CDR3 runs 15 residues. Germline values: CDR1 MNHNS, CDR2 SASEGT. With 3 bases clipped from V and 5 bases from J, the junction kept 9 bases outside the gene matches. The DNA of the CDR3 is TGTGCCAGCAGTGAGCTCCAAACGACAGGGTATGGCTACACCTTC. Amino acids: CASSELQTTGYGYTF.